These 32 T cell receptor beta chains were sequenced from one sample in a study of regulatory T cells in long-lasting Graves disease. Construction of the TCR beta libraries employed iRepertoire HTBI primers in conjunction with Arm-PCR of CDR3 regions. TCRdb passed the multiplex PCR reads through MiXCR, listing each CDR3 protein once. The sample shows 300,000 to 500,000 distinct CDR3 sequences, less than 25% of them seen only once. Time point in this sample: persistent/refractory GD, antithyroid drugs over 5 years with positive TRAb. PBMCs provided the RNA from which the TCR library was made. The source material was peripheral blood mononuclear cells (PBMCs), sampled when the disease was refractory, from a patient treated with antithyroid drugs. The source is a female donor with Graves disease.

This clonotype was seen only once. This sequence joins TRBV6-1 and TRBJ2-1; tentative D call: TRBD2 (7 bases). The V end was cut by 8 bases, the J end by 5 bases, with 16 bases between. CDR1 is MNHNS and CDR2 is SASEGT in the germline V gene. CDR3 length equals 14 residues. Here the CDR3 DNA reads TGTGCCAGCCTAAAGGGGGGGGCGGACAATGAGCAGTTCTTC. This sequence encodes CASLKGGADNEQFF.

V gene TRBV19 combines with J gene TRBJ1-4; D might be TRBD1 (6 bases). V gave up 7 bases and J gave up 12 bases, with 18 bases separating them. This CDR3 spans 13 amino acids. The germline V gene encodes CDR1 LNHDA and CDR2 SQIVND (reference sequence). The CDR3 coding sequence is TGTGCCAGTATCTATGGATTACAGGGACAACTGTTTTTT. Amino acid sequence: CASIYGLQGQLFF.

CDR3 loop: CAWVSGANVLTF. CDR3 DNA sequence: TGTGCCTGGGTCTCTGGGGCCAACGTCCTGACTTTC. The chain joins TRBV30 to TRBJ2-6; D remains unclear. The CDR3 is made up of 12 amino acids. V lost 5 bases and J lost 0, with 2 bases in between. Germline assignment: CDR1 GTSNPN and CDR2 SVGIG (reference sequence).

The rearrangement links TRBV6-2 or TRBV6-3 to TRBJ2-2; D remains unclear. V was cut by 7 bases and J by 5 bases, with 8 bases left in between. The CDR3 length is 12 residues. Germline V lookup: CDR1 MNHEY, CDR2 SVGEGT. CDR3 DNA sequence: TGTGCCAGCAACATTAAGACCGGGGAGCTGTTTTTT. Translated: CASNIKTGELFF.

This clonotype was picked up a small number of times. The rearrangement uses TRBV6-2 or TRBV6-3 and TRBJ1-5; 7 nucleotides line up with TRBD1. The CDR3 extends over 16 amino acids. Germline V gives CDR1 MNHEY, CDR2 SVGEGT. The J segment lost 0 bases and the V segment lost 2 bases, leaving 4 bases of the junction unmatched. CDR3 nucleotide sequence: TGTGCCAGCAGTTACAGCAGACAGGGTAGCAATCAGCCCCAGCATTTT. Translation gives CASSYSRQGSNQPQHF.

In its sample, this clonotype was seen a few times. The V gene is TRBV29-1, the J gene TRBJ1-5, with 7 bases lining up with TRBD1. CDR3 length equals 12 residues. Germline trimming cut 7 bases from V and 5 bases from J; bases unmatched to any gene: 5. Looked up from germline, CDR1 is SQVTM and CDR2 is ANQGSEA. CDR3: CSARQGDQPQHF. The CDR3 DNA sequence: TGCAGCGCACGACAGGGAGATCAGCCCCAGCATTTT.

The gene calls are TRBV25-1 and TRBJ2-7; a possible D gene is TRBD2 (5 bases). Trimming cost V 7 bases and J 1 base, with 14 bases left between them. From germline, CDR1 is MGHDK and CDR2 SYGVNS. The CDR3 has 14 residues. CDR3 loop: CASTRGGGSYEQYF. CDR3 DNA sequence: TGTGCCAGCACTAGAGGAGGCGGTTCCTACGAGCAGTACTTC.

V gene TRBV18 combines with J gene TRBJ1-1, with 10 positions matching TRBD1. J gave up 5 bases and V 0 bases, and 9 bases lay outside the gene matches. Germline V gives CDR1 KGHSH, CDR2 LQKENI. The length of the CDR3 is 17 residues. The CDR3 spells CASSPPQDRGPVTEAFF. CDR3 sequence (DNA): TGTGCCAGCTCACCACCCCAAGACAGGGGGCCGGTGACTGAAGCTTTCTTT.

This clonotype has a count of ten or more. V gene TRBV20-1 combines with J gene TRBJ1-2; 7 bases align to TRBD1. With V trimmed by 5 bases and J by 7 bases, 13 bases remained unmatched. This CDR3 region has 14 residues. Germline CDR1 and CDR2: DFQATT and SNEGSKA (reference sequence). The CDR3 DNA sequence: TGCAGTGCTCCCGGGACAGATGCTTTTTCTGGCTACACCTTC. Protein: CSAPGTDAFSGYTF.

This clonotype was found a few times. The V call is TRBV2, the J call TRBJ2-2; 7 nucleotides match TRBD2. The germline V gene has CDR1 SNHLY and CDR2 FYNNEI. This CDR3 region has 13 residues. Trimming removed 5 bases from V and 5 bases from J; junction bases left unmatched: 2. CDR3 amino acids: CASSWEGTGELFF. Here the CDR3 DNA reads TGTGCCAGCAGTTGGGAGGGGACCGGGGAGCTGTTTTTT. The whole variable domain, remainder taken from reference TRBV2 and TRBJ2-2, is EPEVTQTPSHQVTQMGQEVILRCVPISNHLYFYWYRQILGQKVEFLVSFYNNEISEKSEIFDDQFSVERPDGSNFTLKIRSTKLEDSAMYFCASSWEGTGELFFGEGSRLTVL.

This clonotype was recorded many times. The J gene is TRBJ1-1, the V gene TRBV15, with D perhaps TRBD1 (5 bases). The CDR3 is made up of 14 amino acids. The V gene's germline CDR1 is LNHNV and CDR2 YYDKDF (reference sequence). The V gene lost 1 base and the J gene lost 5 bases, with 11 bases spanning the gap. CDR3 sequence reads: CATSRAGGRTEAFF. CDR3 DNA sequence: TGTGCCACCAGCAGAGCCGGGGGTAGGACTGAAGCTTTCTTT.

The chain carries TRBV18 and TRBJ2-2; tentatively, D is TRBD1 (6 bases). With 0 bases removed from V and 4 bases from J, the gap between germline ends came to 15 bases. Germline lookup yields CDR1 KGHSH and CDR2 LQKENI. The CDR3 consists of 17 residues. CDR3 coding DNA: TGTGCCAGCTCACCACCTCGGCAGGGGCCAGTCACCGGGGAGCTGTTTTTT. This sequence encodes CASSPPRQGPVTGELFF.

This clonotype was counted at least ten times. J is TRBJ2-5 and V is TRBV12-3 or TRBV12-4; D may correspond to TRBD1 or TRBD2 (5 bases each). Trimming removed 1 base from V and 3 bases from J, with 9 bases in between. There are 14 residues in the CDR3. CDR3 sequence (DNA): TGTGCCAGCAGTTTAGGGGACCGAGAAGAGACCCAGTACTTC. Its protein product is CASSLGDREETQYF.

As concerns this clonotype: This may be a read error: a much more frequent sequence differs by one nucleotide. J is TRBJ1-2 and V is TRBV29-1, with 12 nucleotides matching TRBD1. V shed 4 bases, J shed 2 bases, and the junction held 11 bases outside the gene matches. This CDR3 spans 17 amino acids. CDR1 SQVTM and CDR2 ANQGSEA come from the germline V gene. The CDR3 DNA reads as TGCAGCGTTGCGTTACCAAGGGGGACAGGGGGCAACTATGGCTACACCTTC. Amino acid sequence: CSVALPRGTGGNYGYTF.

The genes are TRBV6-9 and TRBJ2-6, with unresolved D. Trimming removed 3 bases at V and 0 bases at J, with 9 bases between. CDR3 length equals 16 residues. Germline CDR1 is MNHGY and CDR2 is SVAAGI. DNA for the CDR3: TGTGCCAGCAGTTACTACCGGCTCTCTGGGGCCAACGTCCTGACTTTC. It translates to CASSYYRLSGANVLTF.

Remarks on this clonotype: Given a much more abundant clone one base away, this may be a read error. The chain carries TRBV11-2 and TRBJ1-1; the D is unclear. Per the germline V gene, CDR1 is SGHAT and CDR2 is FQNNGV. The CDR3 length is 14 residues. Deletions cut 9 bases from V and 8 bases from J, with 22 bases between. The DNA of the CDR3 is TGTGCCAGAAGCCCAGGATCGCTCCCGTTCGAAGCTTTCTTT. Protein product: CARSPGSLPFEAFF.

This clonotype was detected a few times. The chain employs TRBV7-2 and TRBJ2-2; perhaps TRBD2 as D (6 bases). The V gene's germline CDR1 is SGHTA and CDR2 FQGNSA. The CDR3 spans 18 residues. Trimming shortened V by 1 base and J by 5 bases, and 20 bases separated the two germline ends. In DNA, the CDR3 is TGTGCCAGCAGCTTAGTTTGGCCAGGCGGGATAGGAACCGGGGAGCTGTTTTTT. Protein product: CASSLVWPGGIGTGELFF.

V is TRBV20-1 and J is TRBJ1-1; 10 bases fit TRBD1. The germline V gene encodes CDR1 DFQATT and CDR2 SNEGSKA (reference sequence). The CDR3 length is 15 residues. Germline trimming cut 5 bases from V and 3 bases from J; bases unmatched to any gene: 9. CDR3 sequence (DNA): TGCAGTGCTCGACAGGGGGCGCTTTCGGACACTGAAGCTTTCTTT. This sequence encodes CSARQGALSDTEAFF.

Note on this clonotype: A much larger clone sits a single nucleotide away, making a read error possible. V is TRBV7-2 and J is TRBJ2-5; D uncertain. CDR1 is SGHTA and CDR2 is FQGNSA in the germline V gene. The CDR3 is 14 residues long. The CDR3 sequence is CVSSLVGVVETQYF. The CDR3 DNA reads TGTGTCAGCAGCTTAGTGGGCGTAGTAGAGACCCAGTACTTC.

About this clonotype: Relative to the germline gene, one junction end is altered; a read error may explain this. The rearrangement joins TRBV20-1 to TRBJ2-7; D gene ambiguous. CDR1 is DFQATT, CDR2 SNEGSKA, per germline (reference sequence). The CDR3 totals 11 residues. DNA of the CDR3: TGCAGTGCTGGAGAAGGGTACGAGCAGTACTTC. This translates into CSAGEGYEQYF.

This clonotype came up many times. The chain joins TRBV2 to TRBJ2-5; TRBD1 might be the D (6 bases). Deletions cut 7 bases from V and 1 base from J, with 10 bases between. The CDR3 is made up of 13 amino acids. Germline CDR1 reads SNHLY; CDR2 reads FYNNEI. CDR3: CASKRDTQETQYF. CDR3 coding DNA: TGTGCCAGCAAACGGGACACCCAAGAGACCCAGTACTTC.

The chain links TRBV6-1 to TRBJ2-5; D gene ambiguous. CDR1 and CDR2 (germline): MNHNS, SASEGT. The CDR3 is 15 amino acids. V dropped 11 bases and J dropped 2 bases, with 21 bases sitting between them. The CDR3 DNA follows: TGTGCCCGCTCCCCCGTGCTAGGGTCTCAAGAGACCCAGTACTTC. Its translation: CARSPVLGSQETQYF.

This clonotype was observed at least ten times. This rearrangement joins TRBV18 to TRBJ1-1; D uncertain. The CDR3 sequence is 16 residues long. Deletions cut 0 bases from V and 1 base from J, with 12 bases between. Germline-derived CDR1 and CDR2 are KGHSH and LQKENI. CDR3 DNA sequence: TGTGCCAGCTCACCACCGACCCCCGGAGGGAACACTGAAGCTTTCTTT. Translation: CASSPPTPGGNTEAFF. The whole variable domain, remainder taken from reference TRBV18 and TRBJ1-1, is NAGVMQNPRHLVRRRGQEARLRCSPMKGHSHVYWYRQLPEEGLKFMVYLQKENIIDESGMPKERFSAEFPKEGPSILRIQQVVRGDSAAYFCASSPPTPGGNTEAFFGQGTRLTVV.

This chain uses TRBV30 with TRBJ2-2; 7 nucleotides agree with TRBD1. V dropped 4 bases and J dropped 0; count of bases not matched to a gene: 2. This CDR3 contains 14 residues. CDR1 and CDR2 from the germline V gene are GTSNPN and SVGIG (reference sequence). The CDR3 loop reads CAWTGTANTGELFF. The CDR3, as DNA: TGTGCCTGGACTGGGACAGCGAACACCGGGGAGCTGTTTTTT.

J is TRBJ2-7 and V is TRBV27, with 8 bases lining up with TRBD1. The junction had 15 bases not matched to a gene; V was cut back by 7 bases and J by 7 bases. Germline CDR1 is MNHEY and CDR2 is SMNVEV (reference sequence). The CDR3 spans 15 residues. DNA of the CDR3: TGTGCCAGCAAAGAGAGGTCAGGGGGCTTAGGGGAGCAGTACTTC. Its protein is CASKERSGGLGEQYF.

This clonotype occurred many times. This chain links TRBV9 with TRBJ1-5; D is possibly TRBD1 (5 bases). The germline CDR1 and CDR2 sequences are SGDLS and YYNGEE. CDR3 size: 13 residues. V lost 1 base to trimming and J lost 10 bases, with 12 bases between them. CDR3 sequence: CASSVTGTEPQHF. The DNA of the CDR3 is TGTGCCAGCAGCGTAACAGGAACGGAACCCCAGCATTTT.

In this sample, this clonotype turned up many times. The chain couples TRBV28 to TRBJ2-5, with D unclear. The V and J ends lost 3 bases and 4 bases respectively, with 12 bases between them. Germline assignment: CDR1 MDHEN and CDR2 SYDVKM. The CDR3 is made up of 14 amino acids. The CDR3 loop is CASSFHGRTETQYF. For the CDR3, the DNA is TGTGCCAGCAGTTTCCACGGCAGAACAGAGACCCAGTACTTC.

This clonotype appeared many times. The V call is TRBV28, the J call TRBJ2-7; 13 bases are shared with TRBD2. The trim removed 5 bases at V and 0 bases at J, leaving 4 bases unmatched. The germline V gene encodes CDR1 MDHEN and CDR2 SYDVKM. The CDR3 extends over 16 amino acids. The CDR3 DNA follows: TGTGCCAGCAGTGGGGGACTAGCGGGACCCTCCTACGAGCAGTACTTC. Encoded protein: CASSGGLAGPSYEQYF.

The chain joins TRBV4-1 to TRBJ2-5; no clear D. V was clipped by 1 base and J by 5 bases, with 14 bases between them. The CDR3 is made up of 15 amino acids. Germline-derived CDR1 and CDR2 are MGHRA and YSYEKL. The CDR3 DNA is TGCGCCAGCAGCCAAGGGAAGGGCCCCGGGGAGACCCAGTACTTC. As protein: CASSQGKGPGETQYF.

Comments on this clonotype: A much larger clone sits a single nucleotide away, making a read error possible. V is TRBV2 and J is TRBJ2-7, with a tentative D call TRBD2 (5 bases). Between the trimmed V and J ends, which lost 6 bases and 4 bases, there was a span of 13 bases. The length of the CDR3 is 13 residues. Germline V gene sequence: CDR1 SNHLY, CDR2 FYNNEI. CDR3 sequence: CASRVTPGYEQYF. The CDR3 DNA reads TGTGCCAGCAGGGTGACTCCGGGATACGAGCAGTACTTC.

At least ten counts were recorded for this clonotype. The J gene is TRBJ1-1, the V gene TRBV7-2; perhaps TRBD1 as D (5 bases). Trimming removed 1 base at V and 5 bases at J, with 14 bases between. The CDR3 runs 15 residues. Germline V gives CDR1 SGHTA, CDR2 FQGNSA. The DNA for the CDR3 is TGTGCCAGCAGCTTAGAGTCAGGGAGGAAAACTGAAGCTTTCTTT. Translated, it gives CASSLESGRKTEAFF. The full variable domain, its missing parts supplied by reference TRBV7-2 and TRBJ1-1, is GAGVSQSPSNKVTEKGKDVELRCDPISGHTALYWYRQSLGQGLEFLIYFQGNSAPDKSGLPSDRFSAERTGGSVSTLTIQRTQQEDSAVYLCASSLESGRKTEAFFGQGTRLTVV.

CDR3 nucleotides: TGTGCCAGCAGGGAGGACGGGACTAACTATGGCTACACCTTC. This codes for CASREDGTNYGYTF. The rearrangement uses TRBV6-1 and TRBJ1-2; D is unclear. The CDR3 spans 14 residues. Germline V gives CDR1 MNHNS, CDR2 SASEGT. Trimming cost V 6 bases and J 0 bases, with 11 bases left between them.